These 8 T cell receptor beta chains share one sample of origin, sequenced in a study of graft-versus-host responses after intestinal transplantation. Antigens for these TCRs are unknown. TCRdb's table, derived via immunoSEQ multiplex PCR, lists solely in-frame clones and lacks some. Here the sample spans about 70,000 clones, less than 95% being singletons. The sample was unstimulated CD8+ T cells sorted from spleen or lymph node cells, taken before intestinal transplant. Receptors originate from a human donor who received an intestinal transplant.

CDR3 amino acids: CASSYTYRGNQPQHF. The DNA for the CDR3 is TGTGCCAGCAGTTACACCTACAGGGGCAATCAGCCCCAGCATTTT. V usage is TRBV6-5 and J usage is TRBJ1-5; D is perhaps TRBD1 (6 bases). CDR3 length: 15 residues. Trimming cost V 2 bases and J 2 bases, with 10 bases left between them. Germline CDR1 MNHEY, CDR2 SVGAGI.

The rearrangement links TRBV7-3 to TRBJ2-7; 8 bases align to TRBD2. This CDR3 spans 15 amino acids. The V and J ends lost 5 bases and 5 bases, in that order; junction bases with no gene match: 11. CDR1 SGHTA and CDR2 FQGTGA come from the germline V gene. CDR3 nucleotide sequence: TGTGCCAGCAGCCCCTCTGGCGGGGGGCTGGACGAGCAGTACTTC. Translated: CASSPSGGGLDEQYF.

This clone has more than one count but fewer than ten. The CDR3 loop is CASSSGGEGTYEQYF. CDR3 in DNA: TGTGCCAGCAGCTCGGGCGGGGAGGGGACCTACGAGCAGTACTTC. The chain has TRBV6-5 and TRBJ2-7, with TRBD2 matching 7 bases. V lost 6 bases and J lost 2; bases outside the gene matches: 10. Germline V gene data show CDR1 as MNHEY and CDR2 as SVGAGI. The CDR3 is made up of 15 amino acids.

The rearrangement joins TRBV6-1 to TRBJ2-1; D possibly corresponds to TRBD1 (5 bases). The CDR3 is 13 amino acids. Trimming shortened V by 6 bases and J by 4 bases, and 10 bases separated the two germline ends. Germline V gene data show CDR1 as MNHNS and CDR2 as SASEGT. CDR3: CASSVGDYNEQFF. In DNA, the CDR3 is TGTGCCAGCAGCGTAGGGGATTACAATGAGCAGTTCTTC.

This chain connects TRBV6-5 to TRBJ2-7; 7 nucleotides agree with TRBD1. The CDR3 is 15 amino acids. Germline CDR1 and CDR2: MNHEY and SVGAGI. Losses at the gene ends were 5 bases for V and 0 bases for J; bases not matched to a gene: 7. The CDR3 is CASSTGTVSSYEQYF. DNA of the CDR3: TGTGCCAGCAGTACCGGGACAGTCAGCTCCTACGAGCAGTACTTC.

This chain uses TRBV7-9 with TRBJ2-7; 8 nucleotides line up with TRBD2. Germline V gene lookup returns CDR1 SEHNR and CDR2 FQNEAQ (reference sequence). V lost 1 base to trimming and J lost 6 bases; unmatched junction nucleotides: 11. This CDR3 contains 16 residues. CDR3 region: CASSLGAGGASFEQYF. The DNA for the CDR3 is TGTGCCAGCAGCTTAGGGGCGGGGGGCGCGTCGTTCGAGCAGTACTTC.

This sequence joins TRBV27 and TRBJ1-2; TRBD1 matches at 7 bases. Germline CDR1 MNHEY, CDR2 SMNVEV (reference sequence). This CDR3 comprises 14 residues. J gave up 8 bases and V 5 bases, and 11 bases lay outside the gene matches. For the CDR3, the DNA is TGTGCCAGCAGTCTTTGGACAGGACATGACGGCTACACCTTC. It specifies CASSLWTGHDGYTF.

The J gene is TRBJ1-4, the V gene TRBV7-9; D is unclear. The CDR3 contains 15 residues. Germline V gene lookup returns CDR1 SEHNR and CDR2 FQNEAQ (reference sequence). The V end lost 1 base, the J end lost 6 bases, and 12 bases lay between the germline ends. DNA of the CDR3: TGTGCCAGCAGCTTAGTTGAGGGATTCGATGAAAAACTGTTTTTT. It encodes CASSLVEGFDEKLFF.